These T cell receptor beta chains were read from a single sample in a study of human T cells and chemical hapten exposure. TCRdb re-derived calls from the RACE reads in MiXCR, one entry per CDR3 protein. This table holds over 70,000 distinct CDR3 sequences, around 8.8% found once. Material: whole blood, obtained in connection with sensitization to the hapten diphenylcyclopropenone (DPC). The receptors come from a woman between 45 and 65 years old with alopecia areata. Some clones in this sample may be carry-over from other donors' samples. Both conserved end residues are part of each CDR3. A D gene is named only where the DNA matches it firmly. Clone size appears in some rows only: once, few, many, or a class for an expanded clone.

abundance,d_gene,len,v_gene,j_gene,CDR3nt,CDR3aa
.,TRBD2,15,TRBV6-5,TRBJ2-7,TGTGCCAGCAGTCGACTAGCGGGGTTGTCCTACGAGCAGTACTTC,CASSRLAGLSYEQYF
few,.,13,TRBV12-3/TRBV12-4,TRBJ2-3,TGTGCCAGCAGTTTTTTCGGCACAGATACGCAGTATTTT,CASSFFGTDTQYF
many,TRBD2,18,TRBV3-1,TRBJ2-2,TGTGCCAGCAGCCCGCTAGGGACTAGCGGGAGATCTGCCGGGGAGCTGTTTTTT,CASSPLGTSGRSAGELFF
many,.,13,TRBV27,TRBJ1-5,TGTGCCAGCAGTCCCTCGGTGGGTCAGCCCCAGCATTTT,CASSPSVGQPQHF
few,.,12,TRBV6-6,TRBJ2-2,TGTGCCAGCAGTTACTTGGCCGGGGAGCTGTTTTTT,CASSYLAGELFF
.,TRBD1,13,TRBV6-2/TRBV6-3,TRBJ1-1,TGTGCCAGCAGTTACTCGACAGGGGAAAAGGCTTTCTTT,CASSYSTGEKAFF
many,.,12,TRBV2,TRBJ1-1,TGTGCCAGCAGTGAAGACCGCACTGAAGCTTTCTTT,CASSEDRTEAFF
few,TRBD1,16,TRBV20-1,TRBJ2-6,TGCAGTGCTAGAGTTCAGCAGGGGGCTGGGGCCAACGTCCTGACTTTC,CSARVQQGAGANVLTF
.,.,12,TRBV7-9,TRBJ2-7,TGTGCCAGCAGCTTACAGAGCTACGAGCAGTACTTC,CASSLQSYEQYF
few,.,14,TRBV12-3/TRBV12-4,TRBJ2-2,TGTGCCAGCAGTTTTGCCAGGAGCACCGGGGAGCTGTTTTTT,CASSFARSTGELFF
few,.,14,TRBV29-1,TRBJ2-3,TGCAGCGTTGTGCTACCCTATCACTCAGATACGCAGTATTTT,CSVVLPYHSDTQYF
many,.,12,TRBV12-3/TRBV12-4,TRBJ1-1,TGTGCCAGCAGTTTAGGCAGGCTTGAAGCTTTCTTT,CASSLGRLEAFF
few,.,15,TRBV12-3/TRBV12-4,TRBJ1-5,TGTGCCAGCGATACAGGGCGGGGTATCAATCAGCCCCAGCATTTT,CASDTGRGINQPQHF
few,.,14,TRBV29-1,TRBJ2-1,TGCAGCGTAGAGAGCCCGGGACTCTCTTATGAGCAGTTCTTC,CSVESPGLSYEQFF
.,TRBD2,15,TRBV20-1,TRBJ2-3,TGCAGTGCTCCCAACAAGCGGGGAAGCACAGATACGCAGTATTTT,CSAPNKRGSTDTQYF
few,TRBD2,15,TRBV28,TRBJ2-7,TGTGCCAGCAGCCCTTACCTAGCGGGGTCCTACGAGCAGTACTTC,CASSPYLAGSYEQYF
.,.,15,TRBV6-5,TRBJ2-2,TGTGCCAGCAACCGGGGGCTATCGAACACCGGGGAGCTGTTTTTT,CASNRGLSNTGELFF
.,.,14,TRBV12-5,TRBJ1-1,TGTGCTAGTGGTTTGGGAACAGGGTCCCGGGAAGCTTTCTTT,CASGLGTGSREAFF
many,.,13,TRBV20-1,TRBJ1-2,TGCAGTGCTAGGGGGGGGCGCGTCTATGGCTACACCTTC,CSARGGRVYGYTF
few,.,18,TRBV18,TRBJ2-6,TGTGCCAGCTCACTGACCGGGACAAAAATCTCTGGGGCCAACGTCCTGACTTTC,CASSLTGTKISGANVLTF
few,TRBD1,13,TRBV6-5,TRBJ1-2,TGTGCCAGCAGCCGACAGGGGGCAAGTGGCTACACCTTC,CASSRQGASGYTF
few,TRBD1,14,TRBV24-1,TRBJ2-5,TGTGCCACCAGTGATTGGGACAGCCAAGAGACCCAGTACTTC,CATSDWDSQETQYF
.,.,14,TRBV25-1,TRBJ1-5,TGTGCCAGCACTCCCTCCGGCAGCGATCAGCCCCAGCATTTT,CASTPSGSDQPQHF
.,TRBD2,16,TRBV2,TRBJ2-3,TGTGCCAGCAGTGAAGGGCCAGCGGGGGGTTCGGATACGCAGTATTTT,CASSEGPAGGSDTQYF